The 32 T cell receptor beta chains below all came from one sample that was sequenced in a study of T cell repertoires in cytomegalovirus infection. Via MiXCR, TCRdb re-called the reads, giving one row per CDR3 protein. The table lists about 360,000 distinct CDR3 sequences, roughly 18% of them singletons. The material sequenced was PBMCs. The source of these receptors is a human donor in good health (CMV status not recorded). Some clones in this sample may be carry-over from other donors' samples.

This clonotype was seen only a few times. The chain links TRBV11-1 to TRBJ2-2, with a weak D call TRBD1 (6 bases). The CDR3 totals 14 residues. CDR1 is SGHAT, CDR2 FQDESV, per germline (reference sequence). V gave up 2 bases and J gave up 7 bases, with 11 bases separating them. The CDR3 spells CASSLTGSDGELFF. The CDR3 region has the DNA TGTGCCAGCAGCTTAACAGGGTCCGACGGGGAGCTGTTTTTT.

This clonotype occurred many times. CDR3 nucleotides: TGTGCCAGCAGCCCGCCCGACAGCTCTGTATATGGCTACACCTTC. Translation: CASSPPDSSVYGYTF. This chain uses TRBV7-2 with TRBJ1-2; TRBD1 might be the D (5 bases). CDR3 length equals 15 residues. CDR1 is SGHTA and CDR2 is FQGNSA in the germline V gene. Trimming removed 5 bases at V and 5 bases at J, with 18 bases between.

This clonotype was detected only once. At one of its ends the junction is not consistent with the germline gene, which may arise from a read error. V is TRBV7-9 and J is TRBJ1-2; TRBD1 matches at 8 bases. The CDR3 covers 15 residues. Germline lookup yields CDR1 SEHNR and CDR2 FQNEAQ (reference sequence). The CDR3 here is CASGFSRTGIYGYTF. Here the CDR3 DNA reads TGTGCCAGCGGCTTCTCTCGGACAGGGATCTATGGCTACACCTTC.

There are many counts of this clonotype. The chain is built from TRBV7-2 and TRBJ2-5; a weak D match, TRBD2 (5 bases). The V gene lost 5 bases and the J gene lost 2 bases, with 6 bases spanning the gap. The CDR3 runs 12 residues. From germline, CDR1 is SGHTA and CDR2 FQGNSA. CDR3 DNA sequence: TGTGCCAGCAGCCGGGATCAAGAGACCCAGTACTTC. Translating it yields CASSRDQETQYF.

This clonotype has at least ten counts. The rearrangement uses TRBV7-8 and TRBJ2-2; D possibly corresponds to TRBD1 (5 bases). The CDR3 contains 14 residues. Germline CDR1 is SGHVS and CDR2 is FQNEAQ. Trimming left V 1 base short and J 4 bases short, with 7 bases between. The DNA for the CDR3 is TGTGCCAGCAGCTTAGGGGGCACCACCGGGGAGCTGTTTTTT. Its protein product is CASSLGGTTGELFF.

This clonotype turned up a few times. The chain uses TRBV5-5 and TRBJ1-4; D gene uncertain. The V gene's germline CDR1 is SGHKS and CDR2 YYEKEE (reference sequence). V was cut by 3 bases and J by 5 bases, with 11 bases left in between. CDR3 size: 14 residues. This CDR3 reads CASSWTVWNEKLFF. The CDR3 region has the DNA TGTGCCAGCAGCTGGACGGTCTGGAATGAAAAACTGTTTTTT.

The chain couples TRBV6-2 or TRBV6-3 to TRBJ2-3, with no clear D. Between the trimmed V and J ends, which lost 7 bases and 3 bases, there was a span of 14 bases. The germline V gene has CDR1 MNHEY and CDR2 SVGEGT. The CDR3 runs 14 residues. The CDR3 spells CASNFGPGTDTQYF. In DNA, the CDR3 is TGTGCCAGCAACTTCGGGCCCGGAACAGATACGCAGTATTTT.

This rearrangement joins TRBV4-1 to TRBJ2-5; D tentatively reads TRBD1 or TRBD2 (6 bases each). The CDR3 contains 15 residues. CDR1 and CDR2 from the germline V gene are MGHRA and YSYEKL. Trimming stripped 3 bases from V and 4 bases from J, with 15 bases between. The CDR3: CASSQAPGGRETQYF. CDR3 DNA: TGCGCCAGCAGCCAGGCCCCTGGGGGGCGAGAGACCCAGTACTTC.

The chain employs TRBV12-3 or TRBV12-4 and TRBJ1-2; TRBD1 matches 9 bases. The V and J ends lost 7 bases and 6 bases, in that order; junction bases with no gene match: 6. The CDR3 has 13 amino acids. DNA of the CDR3: TGTGCCAGCACCTTGGGACAGGGAAATGGCTACACCTTC. Its protein is CASTLGQGNGYTF.

CDR3 nucleotides: TGCAGCGCTGATACTGTGGCAGGGTCGTGGAATGAGCAGTTCTTC. Its translation: CSADTVAGSWNEQFF. The V gene is TRBV29-1, the J gene TRBJ2-1; possibly TRBD1 for D (5 bases). The germline V gene encodes CDR1 SQVTM and CDR2 ANQGSEA. The germline V and J ends were trimmed by 7 bases and 7 bases, with 23 bases remaining between them. CDR3 length: 15 amino acids.

The chain has TRBV28 and TRBJ2-5; D is unclear. The CDR3 is 13 amino acids. The germline V gene has CDR1 MDHEN and CDR2 SYDVKM. Between the trimmed V and J ends, which lost 3 bases and 5 bases, there was a span of 10 bases. The CDR3 DNA reads as TGTGCCAGCAGTTTTACTTGGATGGAGACCCAGTACTTC. Encoded protein: CASSFTWMETQYF.

V is TRBV19 and J is TRBJ2-1; D gene uncertain. The V end lost 8 bases, the J end lost 5 bases, and 7 bases lay between the germline ends. The CDR3 contains 11 residues. Germline lookup yields CDR1 LNHDA and CDR2 SQIVND (reference sequence). The CDR3: CASSSNNEQFF. The CDR3 bases are TGTGCCAGTTCTTCCAACAATGAGCAGTTCTTC.

This clonotype came up a few times. This chain links TRBV2 with TRBJ1-2; possibly TRBD1 for D (5 bases). This CDR3 region has 13 residues. The V end was cut by 2 bases, the J end by 4 bases, with 8 bases between. Germline CDR1 SNHLY, CDR2 FYNNEI. This chain's CDR3 is CASSEIRAYGYTF. The CDR3 DNA sequence: TGTGCCAGCAGTGAAATCAGGGCCTATGGCTACACCTTC.

CDR3 in amino acids: CASSPSGDGGNTQYF. The CDR3 DNA follows: TGTGCCAGCAGCCCCAGCGGGGACGGGGGGAATACGCAGTATTTT. The chain links TRBV5-5 to TRBJ2-3, with 7 bases fitting TRBD2. The CDR3 covers 15 residues. V trimming: 4 bases; J trimming: 7 bases; junction bases outside the gene matches: 12. CDR1 and CDR2 from the germline V gene are SGHKS and YYEKEE (reference sequence).

In this sample, this clonotype turned up a few times. V is TRBV11-2 and J is TRBJ2-3; 9 nucleotides align to TRBD2. CDR1 and CDR2 (germline): SGHAT, FQNNGV. The CDR3 runs to 16 residues. The J segment lost 2 bases and the V segment lost 5 bases, leaving 8 bases of the junction unmatched. Written as DNA, the CDR3 is TGTGCCAGCAGCGCAACTAGCGGGCCCGCCACAGATACGCAGTATTTT. This encodes CASSATSGPATDTQYF. The complete variable domain, with remaining parts taken from reference TRBV11-2 and TRBJ2-3, reads EAGVAQSPRYKIIEKRQSVAFWCNPISGHATLYWYQQILGQGPKLLIQFQNNGVVDDSQLPKDRFSAERLKGVDSTLKIQPAKLEDSAVYLCASSATSGPATDTQYFGPGTRLTVL.

This clonotype was seen only a few times. The V and J genes are TRBV2 and TRBJ1-1, with D perhaps matching TRBD1 (6 bases). V lost 1 base and J lost 1, with 13 bases in between. Germline V CDR1 and CDR2: SNHLY, FYNNEI. This CDR3 is 16 amino acids long. The CDR3, as DNA: TGTGCCAGCAGTGAAGGGTGGGGGGCCGGGAACACTGAAGCTTTCTTT. Amino acid sequence: CASSEGWGAGNTEAFF.

This clonotype was found once. Being one base from a much bigger clone, this may be a read error. The V gene is TRBV7-2, the J gene TRBJ2-1; the D gene is possibly TRBD1 (7 bases). Germline V CDR1 and CDR2: SGHTA, FQGNSA. This CDR3 is 14 amino acids long. V lost 4 bases and J 7 bases, leaving 14 bases between the germline ends. The DNA for the CDR3 is TGTGCCAGCAGCTCCCAGGGGGGATCTAATGAGCAGTTCTTC. Its translation: CASSSQGGSNEQFF.

In this sample, this clonotype turned up a few times. The chain joins TRBV11-1 to TRBJ1-2, with 7 bases identical to TRBD1. V lost 6 bases and J lost 8; bases outside the gene matches: 6. Germline CDR1 is SGHAT and CDR2 is FQDESV (reference sequence). The CDR3 contains 12 residues. The CDR3 region is CASRPQGGGYTF. CDR3 DNA: TGTGCCAGCAGACCCCAGGGGGGCGGCTACACCTTC.

On this clonotype itself: This may arise from a read error, as a much more abundant clone is one base away. V and J are TRBV12-3 or TRBV12-4 and TRBJ1-2, with D hard to call. The V gene lost 1 base and the J gene lost 7 bases, with 10 bases spanning the gap. The CDR3 consists of 13 residues. The CDR3 is CASSLVRFCGYTF. The CDR3 region has the DNA TGTGCCAGCAGTTTAGTACGGTTTTGTGGCTACACCTTC.

This clonotype was recorded many times. V usage is TRBV7-2 and J usage is TRBJ2-1, with a tentative D call TRBD2 (6 bases). Trimming removed 4 bases from V and 8 bases from J, with 15 bases in between. Germline CDR1 is SGHTA and CDR2 is FQGNSA. This CDR3 is built from 14 residues. The CDR3 here is CASSSAREYHEQFF. CDR3 bases: TGTGCCAGCAGCTCCGCCCGGGAGTACCATGAGCAGTTCTTC.

For the CDR3, the DNA is TGCGCCAGCAGCCAGGGGGCTAGAACCGGGGAGCTGTTTTTT. It is translated as CASSQGARTGELFF. The chain recombines TRBV4-3 with TRBJ2-2; D is perhaps TRBD1 (6 bases). The CDR3 sequence is 14 residues long. The V gene's germline CDR1 is LGHNA and CDR2 YSLEER. V lost 3 bases, J lost 5 bases, and 10 bases lay in between.

The chain is built from TRBV7-2 and TRBJ2-2; TRBD1 aligns across 7 bases. Germline V gives CDR1 SGHTA, CDR2 FQGNSA. Trimming took 1 base from V and 1 from J; bases not matched to a gene: 9. This CDR3 spans 18 amino acids. The CDR3 is CASSLVMAGGLNTGELFF. The CDR3 DNA sequence: TGTGCCAGCAGCTTAGTAATGGCAGGGGGATTGAACACCGGGGAGCTGTTTTTT.

The rearrangement joins TRBV27 to TRBJ2-7; D gene ambiguous. The CDR3 has 15 residues. V was shortened by 4 bases and J by 6 bases, with 19 bases between the two germline ends. Per the germline V gene, CDR1 is MNHEY and CDR2 is SMNVEV (reference sequence). CDR3 residues: CASSSRLRVASEQYF. The CDR3 DNA reads TGTGCCAGCAGTTCCAGACTCAGAGTGGCCTCCGAGCAGTACTTC.

This clonotype was counted ten times or more. The chain is built from TRBV7-2 and TRBJ1-1; the D gene is possibly TRBD1 (6 bases). V was pared by 1 base and J by 3 bases, with 15 bases between. This CDR3 region has 16 residues. Germline CDR1 and CDR2: SGHTA and FQGNSA. The CDR3 DNA reads as TGTGCCAGCAGCTTAGGCTTGGGGGGGCAGGACACTGAAGCTTTCTTT. Its protein is CASSLGLGGQDTEAFF.

This clonotype has at least ten counts. This sequence joins TRBV7-2 and TRBJ1-6, with 8 bases fitting TRBD1. The trim removed 4 bases at V and 10 bases at J, leaving 3 bases unmatched. Germline CDR1 reads SGHTA; CDR2 reads FQGNSA. The CDR3 runs 13 residues. The CDR3 is CASSSQGASPLHF. As DNA, the CDR3 is TGTGCCAGCAGCTCCCAGGGGGCGTCACCCCTCCACTTT.

V usage is TRBV5-5 and J usage is TRBJ1-1; 10 bases line up with TRBD1. The CDR3 totals 17 residues. Trimming cost V 3 bases and J 1 base; bases outside gene matches: 9. Germline V gene data show CDR1 as SGHKS and CDR2 as YYEKEE (reference sequence). The CDR3 sequence is CASSSWDRGAANTEAFF. CDR3 bases: TGTGCCAGCAGCTCTTGGGACAGGGGCGCCGCGAACACTGAAGCTTTCTTT. Filled out from reference TRBV5-5 and TRBJ1-1, the complete variable domain reads DAGVTQSPTHLIKTRGQQVTLRCSPISGHKSVSWYQQVLGQGPQFIFQYYEKEERGRGNFPDRFSARQFPNYSSELNVNALLLGDSALYLCASSSWDRGAANTEAFFGQGTRLTVV.

The chain joins TRBV5-1 to TRBJ2-3, with D possibly matching TRBD2 (5 bases). Trimming left V 4 bases short and J 12 bases short, with 18 bases between. The CDR3 length is 13 residues. Germline V gives CDR1 SGHRS, CDR2 YFSETQ. In DNA form, the CDR3 reads TGCGCCAGCAGCCGGGTAGAGGGCCTAGGACAGTATTTT. This translates into CASSRVEGLGQYF. The whole variable domain, remainder taken from reference TRBV5-1 and TRBJ2-3, is KAGVTQTPRYLIKTRGQQVTLSCSPISGHRSVSWYQQTPGQGLQFLFEYFSETQRNKGNFPGRFSGRQFSNSRSEMNVSTLELGDSALYLCASSRVEGLGQYFGPGTRLTVL.

This clonotype was observed a handful of times. This rearrangement joins TRBV12-3 or TRBV12-4 to TRBJ1-2; D might be TRBD1 (6 bases). V was trimmed by 7 bases and J by 5 bases, leaving 20 bases between them. The CDR3 runs 15 residues. The CDR3 sequence: CASTTGHRRQYGYTF. Here the CDR3 DNA reads TGTGCCAGCACGACGGGACACCGGAGGCAGTATGGCTACACCTTC.

The gene calls are TRBV6-6 and TRBJ2-5; tentatively, D is TRBD1 (6 bases). Germline-derived CDR1 and CDR2 are MNHNY and SVGAGI (reference sequence). Trimming stripped 0 bases from V and 5 bases from J, with 16 bases between. The length of the CDR3 is 16 residues. The CDR3 loop is CASSYSKQGGTETQYF. CDR3 in DNA: TGTGCCAGCAGTTACTCGAAACAGGGTGGGACGGAGACCCAGTACTTC.

This clonotype was recorded many times. The V call is TRBV7-6, the J call TRBJ2-5, with D uncertain. There are 15 residues in the CDR3. Trimming pared 6 bases from V and 2 bases from J, leaving 16 bases between. Germline loops: CDR1 SGHVS, CDR2 FNYEAQ. CDR3 protein: CASRLAPILQETQYF. As DNA, the CDR3 is TGTGCCAGCAGACTCGCCCCAATCCTTCAAGAGACCCAGTACTTC.

This chain joins TRBV29-1 and TRBJ2-3, with 8 bases lining up with TRBD1. The germline gives CDR1 SQVTM, CDR2 ANQGSEA. The CDR3 is made up of 14 amino acids. The trim removed 1 base at V and 4 bases at J, leaving 4 bases unmatched. The CDR3 loop reads CSVEGNRGADTQYF. CDR3 in DNA: TGCAGCGTTGAAGGCAACAGGGGGGCAGATACGCAGTATTTT.

This clonotype was seen at least ten times. The chain is built from TRBV4-1 and TRBJ2-3; 7 bases fit TRBD1. This CDR3 comprises 15 residues. V gave up 4 bases and J gave up 6 bases; unmatched junction bases: 10. CDR1 and CDR2 (germline): MGHRA, YSYEKL. The CDR3 here is CASSPEGAALDTQYF. For the CDR3, the DNA is TGCGCCAGCAGCCCCGAGGGGGCCGCCCTCGATACGCAGTATTTT.